Following are 2 T cell receptor beta chains from one sample sequenced in a study of T cell repertoires in ileal Crohn's disease. TCRdb's table, derived via immunoSEQ multiplex PCR, lists solely in-frame clones and lacks some. The data show around 8,900 clones, around 80% seen once. Time point indicated: neoterminal ileum biopsy at postoperative endoscopy, about 6 months after surgery. The sample taken for sequencing was ileal tissue. These receptor sequences come from an adult with Crohn's disease.

The CDR3 region has the DNA TGTGCCAGTAGTGCCGGGACTAGCGGGAGGGGTAATGAGCAGTTCTTC. Amino acids: CASSAGTSGRGNEQFF. This chain connects TRBV19 to TRBJ2-1; 16 positions match TRBD2. This CDR3 is 16 amino acids long. With 5 bases clipped from V and 7 bases from J, the junction kept 5 bases outside the gene matches. Per the germline V gene, CDR1 is LNHDA and CDR2 is SQIVND (reference sequence). Complete variable domain (other parts from reference TRBV19 and TRBJ2-1): DGGITQSPKYLFRKEGQNVTLSCEQNLNHDAMYWYRQDPGQGLRLIYYSQIVNDFQKGDIAEGYSVSREKKESFPLTVTSAQKNPTAFYLCASSAGTSGRGNEQFFGPGTRLTVL.

There are a few counts of this clone. The V gene is TRBV2, the J gene TRBJ1-5, with 10 bases identical to TRBD1. Germline V CDR1 and CDR2: SNHLY, FYNNEI. The junction had 5 bases not matched to a gene; V was cut back by 7 bases and J by 5 bases. CDR3 size: 14 residues. The CDR3 protein is CASKGTGDYQPQHF. For the CDR3, the DNA is TGTGCCAGCAAGGGGACAGGGGACTATCAGCCCCAGCATTTT.